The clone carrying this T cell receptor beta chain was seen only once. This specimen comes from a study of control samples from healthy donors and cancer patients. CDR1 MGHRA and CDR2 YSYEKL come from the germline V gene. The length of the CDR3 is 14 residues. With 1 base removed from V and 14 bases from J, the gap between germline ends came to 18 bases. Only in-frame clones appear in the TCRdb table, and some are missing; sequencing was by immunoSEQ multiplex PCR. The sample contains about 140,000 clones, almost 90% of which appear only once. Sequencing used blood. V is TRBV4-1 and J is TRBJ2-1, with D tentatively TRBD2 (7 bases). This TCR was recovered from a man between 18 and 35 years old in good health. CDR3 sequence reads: CASSQGRGGPGKFF. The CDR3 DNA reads TGCGCCAGCAGCCAAGGGAGGGGGGGGCCCGGCAAGTTCTTC.